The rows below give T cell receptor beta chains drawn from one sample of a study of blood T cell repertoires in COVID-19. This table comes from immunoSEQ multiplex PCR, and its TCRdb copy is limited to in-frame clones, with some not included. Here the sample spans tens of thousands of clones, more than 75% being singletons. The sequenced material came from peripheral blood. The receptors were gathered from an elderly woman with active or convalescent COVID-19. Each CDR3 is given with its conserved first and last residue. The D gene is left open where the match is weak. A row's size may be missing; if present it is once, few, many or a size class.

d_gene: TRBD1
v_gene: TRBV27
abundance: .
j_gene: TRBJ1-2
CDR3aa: CASSLRTGVMDGYTF
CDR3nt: TGTGCCAGCAGTTTAAGGACAGGGGTAATGGATGGCTACACCTTC

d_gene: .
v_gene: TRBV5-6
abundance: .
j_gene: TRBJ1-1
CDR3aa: CASSFLTGYWTEAFF
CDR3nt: TGTGCCAGCAGTTTCCTAACAGGGTATTGGACTGAAGCTTTCTTT

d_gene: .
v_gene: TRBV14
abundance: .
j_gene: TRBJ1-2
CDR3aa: CASSGGALSNYGYTF
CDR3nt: TGTGCCAGCAGCGGCGGGGCCCTCTCTAACTATGGCTACACCTTC

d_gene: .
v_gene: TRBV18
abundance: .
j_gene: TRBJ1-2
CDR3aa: CASSPLNYGYTF
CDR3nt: TGTGCCAGCTCACCATTAAACTATGGCTACACCTTC

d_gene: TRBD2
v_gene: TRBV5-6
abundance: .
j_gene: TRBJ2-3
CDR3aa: CASSAGGGTDTQYF
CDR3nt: TGTGCCAGCAGCGCGGGGGGGGGCACAGATACGCAGTATTTT

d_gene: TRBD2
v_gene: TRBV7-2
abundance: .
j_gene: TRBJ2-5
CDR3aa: CASRPLGGGGRETQYF
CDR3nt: TGTGCCAGCAGACCCCTCGGTGGCGGGGGGAGAGAGACCCAGTACTTC

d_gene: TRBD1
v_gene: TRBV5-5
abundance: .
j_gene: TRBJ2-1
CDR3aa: CASTRTGGYNEQFF
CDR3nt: TGTGCCAGCACCCGGACAGGGGGATACAATGAGCAGTTCTTC

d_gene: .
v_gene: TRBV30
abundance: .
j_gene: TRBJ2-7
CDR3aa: CAWSVLGGFYEQYF
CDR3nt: TGTGCCTGGAGTGTACTTGGCGGGTTCTACGAGCAGTACTTC

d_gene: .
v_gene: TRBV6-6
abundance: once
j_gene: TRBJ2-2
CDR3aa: CASSYSSNGELFF
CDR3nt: TGTGCCAGCAGTTACTCGAGCAACGGGGAGCTGTTTTTT

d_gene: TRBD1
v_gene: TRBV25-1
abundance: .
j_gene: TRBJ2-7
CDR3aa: CASRDRTSYEQYF
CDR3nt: TGTGCCAGTCGGGACAGGACATCCTACGAGCAGTACTTC

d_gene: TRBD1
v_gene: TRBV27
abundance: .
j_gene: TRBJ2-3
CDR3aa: CASSFGQGTDTQYF
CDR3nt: TGTGCCAGCAGTTTCGGACAGGGAACAGATACGCAGTATTTT

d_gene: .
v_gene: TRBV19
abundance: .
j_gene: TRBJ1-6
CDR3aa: CASSSPVASSPLHF
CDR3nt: TGTGCCAGTAGTAGTCCAGTGGCAAGTTCACCCCTCCACTTT

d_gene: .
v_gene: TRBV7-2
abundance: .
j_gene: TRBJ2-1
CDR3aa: CASSLDGVYNEQFF
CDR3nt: TGTGCCAGCAGCTTAGACGGGGTCTACAATGAGCAGTTCTTC

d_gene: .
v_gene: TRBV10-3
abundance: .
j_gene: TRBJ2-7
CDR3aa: CASRGHSSYEQYF
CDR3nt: TGTGCCTCGAGAGGACACAGCTCCTACGAGCAGTACTTC

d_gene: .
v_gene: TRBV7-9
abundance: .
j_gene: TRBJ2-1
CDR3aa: CASSFSQEYNEQFF
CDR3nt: TGTGCCAGCAGCTTTTCCCAGGAATACAATGAGCAGTTCTTC

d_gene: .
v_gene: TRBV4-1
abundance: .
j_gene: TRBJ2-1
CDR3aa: CASSQDPLLEQFF
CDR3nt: TGCGCCAGCAGCCAAGATCCTCTCCTTGAGCAGTTCTTC

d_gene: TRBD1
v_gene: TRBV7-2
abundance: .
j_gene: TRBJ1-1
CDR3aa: CASSLGQGITEAFF
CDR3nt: TGTGCCAGCAGCTTGGGACAGGGGATCACTGAAGCTTTCTTT

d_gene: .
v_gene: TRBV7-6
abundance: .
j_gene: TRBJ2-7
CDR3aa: CASSPLTGRQGGGEQYF
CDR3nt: TGTGCCAGCAGTCCACTTACGGGGAGACAGGGAGGAGGCGAGCAGTACTTC

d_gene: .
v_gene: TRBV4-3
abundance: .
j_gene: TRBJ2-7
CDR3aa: CASSQELSRYEQYF
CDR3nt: TGCGCCAGCAGCCAGGAACTGAGCAGGTACGAGCAGTACTTC

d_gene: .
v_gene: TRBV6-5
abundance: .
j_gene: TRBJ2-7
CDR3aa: CASSYTRQARYEQYF
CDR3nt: TGTGCCAGCAGTTACACGCGACAGGCACGCTACGAGCAGTACTTC

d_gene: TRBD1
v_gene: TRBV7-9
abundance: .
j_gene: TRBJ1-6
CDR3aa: CASSQGQRDNSPLHF
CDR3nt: TGTGCCAGCAGCCAGGGACAGAGAGATAATTCACCCCTCCACTTT

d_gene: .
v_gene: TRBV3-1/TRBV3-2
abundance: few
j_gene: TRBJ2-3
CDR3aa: CASSQGHFTDTQYF
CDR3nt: TGTGCCAGCAGCCAAGGGCATTTCACAGATACGCAGTATTTT

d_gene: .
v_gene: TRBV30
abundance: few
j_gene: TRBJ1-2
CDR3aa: CAWSLEGGGYTF
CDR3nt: TGTGCCTGGAGTTTGGAAGGGGGAGGCTACACCTTC

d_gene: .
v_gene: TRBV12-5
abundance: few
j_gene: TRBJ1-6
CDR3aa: CASASGNSPLHF
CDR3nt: TGTGCTAGTGCCTCGGGGAATTCACCCCTCCACTTT

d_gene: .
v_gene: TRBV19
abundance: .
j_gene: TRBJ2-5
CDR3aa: CASSYRREEETQYF
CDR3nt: TGTGCCAGTAGTTATCGCAGGGAGGAAGAGACCCAGTACTTC

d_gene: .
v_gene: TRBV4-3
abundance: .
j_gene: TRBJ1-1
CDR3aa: CASSQGRGLMTTEAFF
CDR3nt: TGCGCCAGCAGCCAGGGTCGGGGTCTGATGACCACTGAAGCTTTCTTT

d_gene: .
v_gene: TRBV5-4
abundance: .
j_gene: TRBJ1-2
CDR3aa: CASSRGGIPDDYGYTF
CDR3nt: TGTGCCAGCAGCCGGGGAGGTATCCCGGACGACTATGGCTACACCTTC

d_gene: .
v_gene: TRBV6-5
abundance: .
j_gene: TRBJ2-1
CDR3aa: CASSYSAGGTEQFF
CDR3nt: TGTGCCAGCAGTTACTCGGCAGGAGGGACTGAGCAGTTCTTC

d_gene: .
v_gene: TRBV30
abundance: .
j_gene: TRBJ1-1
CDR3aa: CAWSPSDTEAFF
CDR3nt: TGTGCCTGGAGTCCCTCAGACACTGAAGCTTTCTTT

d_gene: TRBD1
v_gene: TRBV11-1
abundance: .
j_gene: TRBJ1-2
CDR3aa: CASSLDRGNYGYTF
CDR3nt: TGTGCCAGCAGCTTAGACAGGGGTAACTATGGCTACACCTTC

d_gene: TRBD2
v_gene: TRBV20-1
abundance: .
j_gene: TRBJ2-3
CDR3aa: CSASGRGRKADTQYF
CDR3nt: TGCAGTGCTAGTGGGAGGGGCCGAAAGGCAGATACGCAGTATTTT

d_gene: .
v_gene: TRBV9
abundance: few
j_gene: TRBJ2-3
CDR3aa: CASSVDRTRGTQYF
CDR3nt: TGTGCCAGCAGCGTAGATCGCACCCGGGGTACGCAGTATTTT

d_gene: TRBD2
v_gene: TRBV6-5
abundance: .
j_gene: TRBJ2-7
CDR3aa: CASRDPGGYEQYF
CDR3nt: TGTGCCAGCAGGGACCCGGGGGGCTACGAGCAGTACTTC

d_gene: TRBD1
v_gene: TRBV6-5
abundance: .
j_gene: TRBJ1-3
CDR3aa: CASSGTGGSGNTIYF
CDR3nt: TGTGCCAGCAGCGGGACAGGGGGATCCGGAAACACCATATATTTT

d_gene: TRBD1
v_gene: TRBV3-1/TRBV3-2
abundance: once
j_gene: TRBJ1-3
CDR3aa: CASSQTTGAGNTIYF
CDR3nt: TGTGCCAGCAGCCAAACCACAGGGGCTGGAAACACCATATATTTT

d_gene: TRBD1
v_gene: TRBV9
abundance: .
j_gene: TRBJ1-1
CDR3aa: CASSAAQGALQWTEAFF
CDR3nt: TGTGCCAGCAGCGCCGCCCAGGGGGCTCTTCAGTGGACTGAAGCTTTCTTT

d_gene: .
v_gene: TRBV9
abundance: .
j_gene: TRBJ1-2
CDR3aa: CASSPEEFFGGYTF
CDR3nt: TGTGCCAGCAGCCCCGAGGAGTTTTTCGGTGGCTACACCTTC

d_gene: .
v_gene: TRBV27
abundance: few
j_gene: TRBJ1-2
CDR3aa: CASSLGAWDGYTF
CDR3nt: TGTGCCAGCAGCCTAGGGGCCTGGGATGGCTACACCTTC

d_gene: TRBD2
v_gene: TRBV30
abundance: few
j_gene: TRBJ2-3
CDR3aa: CAWSKRWGLADTDTQYF
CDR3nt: TGTGCCTGGAGTAAGAGGTGGGGACTAGCAGACACAGATACGCAGTATTTT

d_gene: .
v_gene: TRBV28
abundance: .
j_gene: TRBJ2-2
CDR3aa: CASNSLPTGELFF
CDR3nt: TGTGCCAGCAACTCCTTGCCGACCGGGGAGCTGTTTTTT

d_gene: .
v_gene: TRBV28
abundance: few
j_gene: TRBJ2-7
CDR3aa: CASSQTYYEQYF
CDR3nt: TGTGCCAGCAGTCAAACCTACTACGAGCAGTACTTC

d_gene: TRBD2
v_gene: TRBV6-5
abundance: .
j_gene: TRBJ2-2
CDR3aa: CASSSLTAGGPGELFF
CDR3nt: TGTGCCAGCAGTTCCCTAACAGCGGGGGGGCCCGGGGAGCTGTTTTTT

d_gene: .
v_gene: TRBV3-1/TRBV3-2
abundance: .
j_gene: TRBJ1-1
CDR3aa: CASSPDGRAAEAFF
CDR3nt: TGTGCCAGCAGCCCAGACGGGAGGGCCGCTGAAGCTTTCTTT

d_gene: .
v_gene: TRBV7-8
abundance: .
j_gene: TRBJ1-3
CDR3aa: CASSLFGGDTIYF
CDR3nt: TGTGCCAGCAGCCTTTTTGGGGGGGACACCATATATTTT

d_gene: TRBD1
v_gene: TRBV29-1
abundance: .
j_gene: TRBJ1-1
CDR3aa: CSVAQGGNTEAFF
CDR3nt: TGCAGCGTAGCACAGGGGGGGAACACTGAAGCTTTCTTT

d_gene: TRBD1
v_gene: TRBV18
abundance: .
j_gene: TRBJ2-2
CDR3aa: CASSPQQGANTGELFF
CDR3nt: TGTGCCAGCTCACCGCAACAGGGGGCGAACACCGGGGAGCTGTTTTTT

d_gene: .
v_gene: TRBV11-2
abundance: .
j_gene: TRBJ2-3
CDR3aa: CASSRGDTQYF
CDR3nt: TGTGCCAGCAGCCGGGGGGATACGCAGTATTTT

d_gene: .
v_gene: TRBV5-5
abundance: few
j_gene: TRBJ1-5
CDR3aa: CASSRYSNQPQHF
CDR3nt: TGTGCCAGCAGTCGGTATAGCAATCAGCCCCAGCATTTT

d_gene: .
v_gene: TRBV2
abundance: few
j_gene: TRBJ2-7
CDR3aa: CASTTGGTYEQYF
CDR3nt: TGTGCCAGCACCACAGGTGGTACCTACGAGCAGTACTTC

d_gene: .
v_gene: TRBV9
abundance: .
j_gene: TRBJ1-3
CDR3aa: CASSVGAESGNTIYF
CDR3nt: TGTGCCAGCAGCGTAGGAGCCGAATCTGGAAACACCATATATTTT

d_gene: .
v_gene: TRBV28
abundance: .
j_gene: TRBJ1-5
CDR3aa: CASTYGSFNQPQHF
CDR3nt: TGTGCCAGCACGTATGGTAGTTTCAATCAGCCCCAGCATTTT

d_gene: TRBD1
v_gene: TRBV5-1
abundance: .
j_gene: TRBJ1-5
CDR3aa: CASSPGTGSQPQHF
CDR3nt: TGCGCCAGCAGTCCCGGGACAGGCAGTCAGCCCCAGCATTTT